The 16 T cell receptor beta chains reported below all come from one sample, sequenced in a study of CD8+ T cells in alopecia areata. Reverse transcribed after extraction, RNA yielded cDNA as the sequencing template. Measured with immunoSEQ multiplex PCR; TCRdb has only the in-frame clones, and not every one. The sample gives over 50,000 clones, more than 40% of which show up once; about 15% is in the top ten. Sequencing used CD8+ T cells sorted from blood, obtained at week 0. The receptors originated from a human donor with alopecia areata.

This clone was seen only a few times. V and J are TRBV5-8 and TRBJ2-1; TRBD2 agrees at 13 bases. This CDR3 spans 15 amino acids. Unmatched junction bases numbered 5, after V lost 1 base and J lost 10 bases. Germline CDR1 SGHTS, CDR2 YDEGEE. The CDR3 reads CASSLTSGRAGEQFF. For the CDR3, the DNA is TGTGCCAGCAGCTTGACTAGCGGGAGGGCCGGGGAGCAGTTCTTC.

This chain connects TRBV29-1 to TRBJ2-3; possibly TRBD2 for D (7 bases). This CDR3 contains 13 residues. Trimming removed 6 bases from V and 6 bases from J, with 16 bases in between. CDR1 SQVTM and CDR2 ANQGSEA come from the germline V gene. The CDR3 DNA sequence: TGCAGCGTGGAGGGGGGGGAGAGGGATACGCAGTATTTT. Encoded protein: CSVEGGERDTQYF.

In DNA, the CDR3 is TGTGCCAGCAGCTTACTTAGGAATGAGCAGTTCTTC. It yields the protein CASSLLRNEQFF. The rearrangement links TRBV7-9 to TRBJ2-1, with no clear D. In germline, CDR1 is SEHNR, CDR2 FQNEAQ (reference sequence). This CDR3 region has 12 residues. V was trimmed by 2 bases and J by 7 bases, leaving 6 bases between them. The variable domain in full, completed from reference TRBV7-9 and TRBJ2-1, reads DTGVSQNPRHKITKRGQNVTFRCDPISEHNRLYWYRQTLGQGPEFLTYFQNEAQLEKSRLLSDRFSAERPKGSFSTLEIQRTEQGDSAMYLCASSLLRNEQFFGPGTRLTVL.

The CDR3 DNA reads TGTGCCAGCAGTGGAGTGGGAGCCTCCTACAATGAGCAGTTCTTC. Translating it yields CASSGVGASYNEQFF. The V gene is TRBV2, the J gene TRBJ2-1, with TRBD2 as a possible D gene (5 bases). Germline CDR1 reads SNHLY; CDR2 reads FYNNEI. V was shortened by 4 bases and J by 0 bases, with 10 bases between the two germline ends. The CDR3 runs to 15 residues.

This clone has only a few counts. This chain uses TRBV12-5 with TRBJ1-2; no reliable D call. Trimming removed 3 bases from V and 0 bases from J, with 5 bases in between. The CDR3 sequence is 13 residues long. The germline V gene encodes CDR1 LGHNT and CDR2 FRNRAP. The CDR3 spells CASGFDTNYGYTF. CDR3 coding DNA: TGTGCTAGTGGTTTCGACACTAACTATGGCTACACCTTC.

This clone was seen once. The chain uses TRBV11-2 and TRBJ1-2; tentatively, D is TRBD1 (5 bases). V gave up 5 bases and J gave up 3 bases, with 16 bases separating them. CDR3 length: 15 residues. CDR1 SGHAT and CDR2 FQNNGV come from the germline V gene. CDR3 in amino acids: CASSTGATSDYGYTF. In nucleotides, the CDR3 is TGTGCCAGCAGCACCGGGGCCACCTCGGACTATGGCTACACCTTC.

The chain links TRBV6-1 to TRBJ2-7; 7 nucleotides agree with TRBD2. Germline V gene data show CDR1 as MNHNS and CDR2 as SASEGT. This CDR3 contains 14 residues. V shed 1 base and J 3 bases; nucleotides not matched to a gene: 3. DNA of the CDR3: TGTGCCAGCAGTGAAGATCCGGGGGGCTACGAGCAGTACTTC. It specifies CASSEDPGGYEQYF.

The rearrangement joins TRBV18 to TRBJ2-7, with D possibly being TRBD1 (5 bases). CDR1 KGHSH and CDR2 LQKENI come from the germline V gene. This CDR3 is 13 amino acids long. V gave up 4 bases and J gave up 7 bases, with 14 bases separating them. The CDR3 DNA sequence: TGTGCCAGCTCACAGGGGAAGCCGGGTGAGCAGTACTTC. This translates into CASSQGKPGEQYF.

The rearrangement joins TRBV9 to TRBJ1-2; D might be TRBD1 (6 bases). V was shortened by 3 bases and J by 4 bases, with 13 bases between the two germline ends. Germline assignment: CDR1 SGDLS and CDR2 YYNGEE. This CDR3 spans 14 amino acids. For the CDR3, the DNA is TGTGCCAGCAGCGCCCTTGGACAGCTCTATGGCTACACCTTC. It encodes CASSALGQLYGYTF.

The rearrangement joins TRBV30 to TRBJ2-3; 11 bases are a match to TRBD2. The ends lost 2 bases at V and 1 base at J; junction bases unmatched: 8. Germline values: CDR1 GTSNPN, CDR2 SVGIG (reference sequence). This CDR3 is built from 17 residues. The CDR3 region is CAWSFTGTSGGTDTQYF. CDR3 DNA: TGTGCCTGGAGTTTCACTGGGACTAGCGGAGGCACAGATACGCAGTATTTT.

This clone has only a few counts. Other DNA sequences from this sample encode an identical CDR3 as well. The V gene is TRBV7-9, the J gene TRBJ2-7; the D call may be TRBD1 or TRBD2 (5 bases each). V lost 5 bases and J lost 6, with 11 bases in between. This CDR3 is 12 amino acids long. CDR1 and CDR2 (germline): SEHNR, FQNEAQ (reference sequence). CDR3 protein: CASSPGAVEQYF. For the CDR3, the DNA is TGTGCCAGCAGCCCCGGGGCAGTCGAGCAGTACTTC.

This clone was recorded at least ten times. The CDR3 here is CASSELGGRSSYNEQFF. The CDR3 bases are TGTGCCAGCAGCGAACTCGGAGGGAGGAGCTCCTACAATGAGCAGTTCTTC. The rearrangement joins TRBV7-8 to TRBJ2-1, with D tentatively TRBD2 (6 bases). Germline V gene sequence: CDR1 SGHVS, CDR2 FQNEAQ. The CDR3 loop spans 17 amino acids. Trimming took 5 bases from V and 0 from J, leaving 17 bases between them.

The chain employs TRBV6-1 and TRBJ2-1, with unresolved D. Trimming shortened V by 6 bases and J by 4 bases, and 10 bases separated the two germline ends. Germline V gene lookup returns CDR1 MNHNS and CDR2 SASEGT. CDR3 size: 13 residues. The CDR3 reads CASSYGRYNEQFF. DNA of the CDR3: TGTGCCAGCAGCTACGGACGATACAATGAGCAGTTCTTC.

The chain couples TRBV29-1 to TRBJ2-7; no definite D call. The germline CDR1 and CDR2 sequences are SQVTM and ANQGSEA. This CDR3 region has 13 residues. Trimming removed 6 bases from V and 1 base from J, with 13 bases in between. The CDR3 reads CSVGTGRSYEQYF. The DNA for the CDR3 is TGCAGCGTCGGAACCGGACGGTCCTACGAGCAGTACTTC.

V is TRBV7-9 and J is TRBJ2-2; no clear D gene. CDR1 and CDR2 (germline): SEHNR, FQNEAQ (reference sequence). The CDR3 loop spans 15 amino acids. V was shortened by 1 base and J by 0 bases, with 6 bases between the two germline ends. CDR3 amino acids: CASSLGLPNTGELFF. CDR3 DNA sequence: TGTGCCAGCAGCTTAGGACTCCCGAACACCGGGGAGCTGTTTTTT. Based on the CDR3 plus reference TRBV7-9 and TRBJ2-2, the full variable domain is DTGVSQNPRHKITKRGQNVTFRCDPISEHNRLYWYRQTLGQGPEFLTYFQNEAQLEKSRLLSDRFSAERPKGSFSTLEIQRTEQGDSAMYLCASSLGLPNTGELFFGEGSRLTVL.

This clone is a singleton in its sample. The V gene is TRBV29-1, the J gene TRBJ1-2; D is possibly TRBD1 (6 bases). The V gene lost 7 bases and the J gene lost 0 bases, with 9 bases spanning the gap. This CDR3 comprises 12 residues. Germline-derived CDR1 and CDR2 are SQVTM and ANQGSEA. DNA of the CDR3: TGCAGCGCAAGGGGGTCTAACTATGGCTACACCTTC. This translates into CSARGSNYGYTF.